The 5 T cell receptor beta chains reported below all come from one sample, sequenced in a study of Tregs in tolerant kidney transplant recipients. Data came from immunoSEQ multiplex PCR; TCRdb stores just in-frame clones and leaves some out. The profile shows around 61,000 clones, 65% to 85% of them singletons. The sequenced sample consisted of CD4+ T cells from blood. Receptors originate from a human donor in good health.

This clone was counted between two and nine times. The DNA of the CDR3 is TGTGCCTGGAGAAGGGACAGTGACAGATCACCCCTCCACTTT. It encodes CAWRRDSDRSPLHF. This rearrangement joins TRBV30 to TRBJ1-6; 7 bases agree with TRBD1. V trimming: 3 bases; J trimming: 10 bases; junction bases outside the gene matches: 9. In germline, CDR1 is GTSNPN, CDR2 SVGIG (reference sequence). The CDR3 sequence is 14 residues long.

This clone was counted a few times. V gene TRBV29-1 combines with J gene TRBJ1-3, with D perhaps matching TRBD1 (5 bases). CDR3 length equals 15 residues. V dropped 0 bases and J dropped 4 bases, with 13 bases sitting between them. CDR1 and CDR2 from the germline V gene are SQVTM and ANQGSEA. CDR3 nucleotides: TGCAGCGTTGAAGATCTTTCGGGGGACGGAAACACCATATATTTT. It encodes CSVEDLSGDGNTIYF. Full variable domain (rest looked up from reference TRBV29-1 and TRBJ1-3): SAVISQKPSRDICQRGTSLTIQCQVDSQVTMMFWYRQQPGQSLTLIATANQGSEATYESGFVIDKFPISRPNLTFSTLTVSNMSPEDSSIYLCSVEDLSGDGNTIYFGEGSWLTVV.

The chain uses TRBV4-1 and TRBJ2-7; TRBD2 matches 13 bases. The trim removed 1 base at V and 2 bases at J, leaving 8 bases unmatched. The germline gives CDR1 MGHRA, CDR2 YSYEKL. The CDR3 is made up of 18 amino acids. The CDR3 coding sequence is TGCGCCAGCAGCCAAGGCGTACAGGGACTAGCGGGGACCTACGAGCAGTACTTC. Amino acids: CASSQGVQGLAGTYEQYF.

V gene TRBV5-1 combines with J gene TRBJ2-5; no clear D gene. Germline assignment: CDR1 SGHRS and CDR2 YFSETQ. V lost 0 bases and J lost 2, with 11 bases in between. This CDR3 is built from 15 residues. The CDR3 coding sequence is TGCGCCAGCAGCTTGGGATCCCTAGAGCAAGAGACCCAGTACTTC. Its protein product is CASSLGSLEQETQYF.

This rearrangement joins TRBV10-3 to TRBJ2-7, with D possibly matching TRBD2 (5 bases). CDR1 ENHRY and CDR2 SYGVKD come from the germline V gene. V was clipped by 6 bases and J by 1 base, with 16 bases between them. The CDR3 contains 15 residues. CDR3 nucleotides: TGTGCCATCAGGGAGGACCTAGCCCCTTCCTACGAGCAGTACTTC. As protein: CAIREDLAPSYEQYF.